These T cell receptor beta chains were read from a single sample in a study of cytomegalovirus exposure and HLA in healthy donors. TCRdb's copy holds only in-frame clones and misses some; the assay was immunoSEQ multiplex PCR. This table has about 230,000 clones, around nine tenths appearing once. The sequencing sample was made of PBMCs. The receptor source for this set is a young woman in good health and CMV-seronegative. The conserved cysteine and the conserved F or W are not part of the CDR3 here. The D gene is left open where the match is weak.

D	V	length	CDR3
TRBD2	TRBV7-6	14	ASSLGGGRALDEQY
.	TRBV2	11	ASGGGLTYEQY
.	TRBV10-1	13	ASSDSTGSNSPLH
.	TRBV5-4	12	ASSRGGDAEKLF
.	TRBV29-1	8	SVVIHEQY
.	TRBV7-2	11	ASSFVSPAEAF
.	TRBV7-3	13	ASSLTGGGSYEQY
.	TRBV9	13	ASSSSAAPTDTQY
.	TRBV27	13	ASSRWPGMGEKLF
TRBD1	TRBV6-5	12	ASSYSPPGGSAF
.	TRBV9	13	ASSPGGAANEKLF
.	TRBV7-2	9	ASSLGTAAF
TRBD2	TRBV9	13	ASSLAARNTGELF
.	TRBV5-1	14	ASSNYAGAQNTEAF
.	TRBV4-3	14	ASSRRRGGNTGELF
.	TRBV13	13	ASSLGAATNYGYT
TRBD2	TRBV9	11	ASSGGGQETQY
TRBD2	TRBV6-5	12	ASSPRGGQETQY
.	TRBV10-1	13	ASREGGGVNTEAF
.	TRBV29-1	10	SMVTRLYGYT
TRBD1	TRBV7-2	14	ASSLRGDRAHYGYT
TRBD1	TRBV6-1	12	ASKKGAGGNTIY
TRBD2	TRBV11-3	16	ASSPDPGLAGRAYEQY
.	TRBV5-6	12	ASSPKTGTYEQY
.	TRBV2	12	ASSPQGIKHGYT
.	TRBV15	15	ATSRDLGPANTGELF
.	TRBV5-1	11	ASTEGDTGELF
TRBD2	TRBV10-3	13	AISGLAGVGYEQY
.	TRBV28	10	ASSFGYTEAF
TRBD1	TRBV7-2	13	ASSLQGATNEKLF
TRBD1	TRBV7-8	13	ASSRTGTGDPGYT
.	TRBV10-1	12	ASSETHSQETQY
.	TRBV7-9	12	ASSLTPGGTEAF
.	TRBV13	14	ASSLGLLSGVVTQY
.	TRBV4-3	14	ASRRLGGLPKETQY
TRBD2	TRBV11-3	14	ASSLTGGLGTDTQY
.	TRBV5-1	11	ASSYVPSDTQY
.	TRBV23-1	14	ASSQSNTISNYGYT
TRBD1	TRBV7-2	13	ASSFSTGEDYGYT
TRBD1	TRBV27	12	ASRDRGRPDTQY
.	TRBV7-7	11	ASSSGRGTEAF
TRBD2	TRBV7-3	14	ASSLGLAGVWDTQY
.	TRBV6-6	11	ATIQGSGNTIY